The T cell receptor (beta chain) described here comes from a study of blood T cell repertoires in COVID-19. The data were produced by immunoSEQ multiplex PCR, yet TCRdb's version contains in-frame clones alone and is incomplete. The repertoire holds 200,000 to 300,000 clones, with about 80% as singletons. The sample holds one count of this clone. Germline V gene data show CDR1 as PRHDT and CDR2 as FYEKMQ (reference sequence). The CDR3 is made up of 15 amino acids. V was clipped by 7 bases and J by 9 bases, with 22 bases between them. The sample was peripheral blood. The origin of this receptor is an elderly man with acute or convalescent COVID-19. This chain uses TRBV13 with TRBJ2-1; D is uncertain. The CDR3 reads CASTRKGSNIGEQFF. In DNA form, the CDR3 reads TGTGCCAGCACCAGGAAAGGATCAAATATCGGTGAGCAGTTCTTC. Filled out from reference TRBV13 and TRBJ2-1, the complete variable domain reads AAGVIQSPRHLIKEKRETATLKCYPIPRHDTVYWYQQGPGQDPQFLISFYEKMQSDKGSIPDRFSAQQFSDYHSELNMSSLELGDSALYFCASTRKGSNIGEQFFGPGTRLTVL.